The clone carrying this TCR beta chain has at least ten counts. Its specificity is unknown. Between the trimmed V and J ends, which lost 3 bases and 11 bases, there was a span of 10 bases. The length of the CDR3 is 11 residues. Germline CDR1 and CDR2: LNHDA and SQIVND (reference sequence). This sample is drawn from a study of cytotoxic CD8 clonotypes in ibrutinib-treated CLL. Study overall: Among patients, some 24 responded partially and 2 completely; around 14 then stayed remitted and around 12 progressed after median about 68 months. Response samples came after a median about 11 months of treatment, range 6 to 36. Study-wide points: Increased clonality at ibrutinib response gave way to a return toward baseline at progression. Baseline levels of clonality went above those of age-matched healthy donors and moved with circulating CD8+ T-cell counts.

TCRdb keeps only in-frame clones here, not all; method: immunoSEQ multiplex PCR. The sample has some 80,000 clones, 70% to 80% seen once. This receptor was taken from a human donor with chronic lymphocytic leukemia. Material: PBMCs, obtained after 12 months of ibrutinib treatment. The J gene is TRBJ1-1, the V gene TRBV19, with a tentative D call TRBD1 (6 bases). The CDR3 is CASSIRGDAFF. Written as DNA, the CDR3 is TGTGCCAGTAGTATCAGGGGTGACGCTTTCTTT.